This T cell receptor beta chain was captured by sequencing in a study of technical replicates of blood from a few donors (TCRdb year 2017). Receptor amplification or capture employed the immunoSEQ multiplex PCR assay. The source is immuneACCESS, and TCRdb retained only in-frame sequences with V and J called. Part of the clones is not carried over; for the studies checked, unresolved V genes explain less than half of this, and the remainder is unexplained. The sample has about 99,000 clones on record, about 96% of them singletons. The top ten constitute around 0.21% of the sample. A word on this clone: The clone's antigen remains unknown. One base away there is no much larger clone; base qualities are not given.

Based on the germline V gene, the CDR1 and CDR2 sequences are SGHTA and FQGNSA. The CDR3 spans 15 residues, from the cysteine through the phenylalanine. Here the CDR3 DNA is all that survives: 45 bases in frame from base 1. V ends up 5 bases short and J 1 base short, with an unmatched junction base count of 6. The chain was built from TRBV7-2 and TRBJ1-1, and TRBD1 aligns with 8 junction nucleotides. Sequencing was carried out using T cells isolated from PBMCs. The source of this sequence is a human donor in good health. The sequenced DNA: TGTGCCAGCAGCCCCAAGACAGGGGCGAACACTGAAGCTTTCTTT. This gives the protein CASSPKTGANTEAFF.